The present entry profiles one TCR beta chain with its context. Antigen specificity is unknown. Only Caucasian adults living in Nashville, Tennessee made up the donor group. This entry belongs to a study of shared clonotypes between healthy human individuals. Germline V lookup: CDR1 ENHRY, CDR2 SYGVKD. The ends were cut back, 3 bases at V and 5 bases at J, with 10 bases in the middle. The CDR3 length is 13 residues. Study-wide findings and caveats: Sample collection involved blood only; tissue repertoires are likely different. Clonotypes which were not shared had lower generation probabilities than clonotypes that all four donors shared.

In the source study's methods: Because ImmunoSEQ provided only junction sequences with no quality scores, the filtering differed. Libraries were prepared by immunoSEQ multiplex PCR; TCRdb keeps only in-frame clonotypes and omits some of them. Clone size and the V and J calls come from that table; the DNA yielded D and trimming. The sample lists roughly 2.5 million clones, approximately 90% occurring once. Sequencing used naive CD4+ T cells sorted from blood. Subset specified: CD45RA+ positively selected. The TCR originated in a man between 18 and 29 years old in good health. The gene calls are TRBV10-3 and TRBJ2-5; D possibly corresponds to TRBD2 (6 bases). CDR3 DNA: TGTGCCATCAGTGATCGGGGGAGCGAGACCCAGTACTTC. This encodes CAISDRGSETQYF.